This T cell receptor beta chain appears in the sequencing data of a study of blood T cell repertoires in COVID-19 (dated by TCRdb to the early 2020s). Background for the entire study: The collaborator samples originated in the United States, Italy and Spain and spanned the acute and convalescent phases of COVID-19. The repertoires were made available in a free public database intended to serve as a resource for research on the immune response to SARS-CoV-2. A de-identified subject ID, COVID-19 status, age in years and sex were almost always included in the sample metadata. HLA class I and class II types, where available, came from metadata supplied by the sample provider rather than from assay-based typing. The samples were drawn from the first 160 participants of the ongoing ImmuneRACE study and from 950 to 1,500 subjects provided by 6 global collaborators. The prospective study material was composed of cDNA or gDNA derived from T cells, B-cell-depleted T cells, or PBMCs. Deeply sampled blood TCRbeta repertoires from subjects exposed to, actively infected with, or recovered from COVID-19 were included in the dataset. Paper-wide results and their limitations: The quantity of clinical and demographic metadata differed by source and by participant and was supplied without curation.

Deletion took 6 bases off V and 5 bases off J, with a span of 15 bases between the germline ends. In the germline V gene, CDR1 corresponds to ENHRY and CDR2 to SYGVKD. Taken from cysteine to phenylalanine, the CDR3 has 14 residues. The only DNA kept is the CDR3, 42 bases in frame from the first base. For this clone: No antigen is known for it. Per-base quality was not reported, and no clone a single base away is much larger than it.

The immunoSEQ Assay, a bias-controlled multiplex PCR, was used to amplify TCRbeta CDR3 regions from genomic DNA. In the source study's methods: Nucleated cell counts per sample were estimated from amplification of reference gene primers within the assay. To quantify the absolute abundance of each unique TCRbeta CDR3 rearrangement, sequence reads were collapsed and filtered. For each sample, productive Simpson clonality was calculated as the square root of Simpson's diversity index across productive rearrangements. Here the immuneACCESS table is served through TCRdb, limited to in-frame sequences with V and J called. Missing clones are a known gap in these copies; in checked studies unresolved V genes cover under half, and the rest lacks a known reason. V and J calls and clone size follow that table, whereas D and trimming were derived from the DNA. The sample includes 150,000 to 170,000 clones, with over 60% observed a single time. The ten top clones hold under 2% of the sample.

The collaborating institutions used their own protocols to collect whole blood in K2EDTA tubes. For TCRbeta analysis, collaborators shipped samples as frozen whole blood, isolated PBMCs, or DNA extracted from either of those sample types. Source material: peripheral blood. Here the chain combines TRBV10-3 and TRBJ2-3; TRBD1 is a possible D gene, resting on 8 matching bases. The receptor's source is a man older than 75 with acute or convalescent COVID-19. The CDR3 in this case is CAISPQGGGDTQYF. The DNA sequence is TGTGCCATCAGCCCACAGGGGGGGGGAGATACGCAGTATTTT.